Each of the 27 T cell receptor beta chains below was sequenced from the same sample in a study of T cell repertoires in cytomegalovirus infection. TCRdb recomputed calls from the reads with MiXCR, one row per CDR3 protein. This table has about 130,000 distinct CDR3 sequences, roughly 8.2% appearing once. The sample comprised PBMCs. The receptors were gathered from a human donor in good health (CMV status not recorded). Some clones in this sample may be carry-over from other donors' samples.

The genes are TRBV3-1 and TRBJ2-7, with D possibly being TRBD1 or TRBD2 (5 bases each). CDR3 length equals 17 residues. Germline values: CDR1 LGHDT, CDR2 YNNKEL (reference sequence). V was shortened by 4 bases and J by 1 base, with 20 bases between the two germline ends. The chain's CDR3 is CASSRSWDPDGSYEQYF. CDR3 DNA sequence: TGTGCCAGCAGCCGCAGCTGGGACCCGGATGGATCCTACGAGCAGTACTTC.

The chain carries TRBV19 and TRBJ2-2, with unresolved D. Trimming took off 7 bases at V and 7 bases at J, with 13 bases between the two ends. From germline, CDR1 is LNHDA and CDR2 SQIVND (reference sequence). This CDR3 contains 13 residues. The CDR3 DNA reads TGTGCCAGTAACCAGTTCGTGGACGGGGAGCTGTTTTTT. Translating it yields CASNQFVDGELFF.

Ten or more counts support this clonotype. This chain links TRBV4-1 with TRBJ2-7; D is uncertain. V was pared by 1 base and J by 0 bases, with 13 bases between. This CDR3 is built from 16 residues. The germline gives CDR1 MGHRA, CDR2 YSYEKL. The CDR3 protein is CASSQGSGLSSYEQYF. Written as DNA, the CDR3 is TGCGCCAGCAGCCAAGGATCCGGGTTAAGCTCCTACGAGCAGTACTTC.

This clonotype has ten or more counts. The chain couples TRBV24-1 to TRBJ2-3; TRBD1 agrees at 7 bases. From germline, CDR1 is KGHDR and CDR2 SFDVKD. The CDR3 contains 18 residues. With V trimmed by 4 bases and J by 1 base, 13 bases remained unmatched. The CDR3 here is CATSDPIKGAFGTDTQYF. The CDR3 region has the DNA TGTGCCACCAGTGACCCGATAAAGGGGGCCTTCGGCACAGATACGCAGTATTTT.

This CDR3 reads CASSLAQGNIGGLVNTEAFF. Here the CDR3 DNA reads TGTGCCAGCAGCTTAGCGCAGGGGAACATCGGGGGCCTGGTGAACACTGAAGCTTTCTTT. The rearrangement uses TRBV7-9 and TRBJ1-1, with D perhaps TRBD1 (6 bases). CDR1 is SEHNR and CDR2 is FQNEAQ in the germline V gene (reference sequence). CDR3 size: 20 residues. V dropped 0 bases and J dropped 0 bases, with 23 bases sitting between them.

J is TRBJ1-6 and V is TRBV5-1; maybe TRBD1 (6 bases). In germline, CDR1 is SGHRS, CDR2 YFSETQ. Trimming took off 4 bases at V and 8 bases at J, with 16 bases between the two ends. The CDR3 totals 15 residues. Written as DNA, the CDR3 is TGCGCCAGCAGCCTGTCCGGGACACCGGATTCACCCCTCCACTTT. This codes for CASSLSGTPDSPLHF.

This clonotype appeared a few times. The rearrangement joins TRBV2 to TRBJ2-7; 7 bases fit TRBD1. The J segment lost 3 bases and the V segment lost 2 bases, leaving 4 bases of the junction unmatched. Germline-derived CDR1 and CDR2 are SNHLY and FYNNEI. The CDR3 contains 14 residues. The CDR3: CASSEFTGDYEQYF. DNA for the CDR3: TGTGCCAGCAGTGAATTTACAGGGGACTACGAGCAGTACTTC.

This clonotype was seen ten or more times. The V and J genes are TRBV28 and TRBJ1-3; D is uncertain. Germline V gives CDR1 MDHEN, CDR2 SYDVKM. The CDR3 is made up of 17 amino acids. With 2 bases removed from V and 1 base from J, the gap between germline ends came to 15 bases. This CDR3 is CASSLGGSRPSGNTIYF. In nucleotides, the CDR3 is TGTGCCAGCAGTTTAGGCGGTTCCCGTCCTTCTGGAAACACCATATATTTT.

The chain joins TRBV25-1 to TRBJ1-2; D unresolved. The CDR3 runs 13 residues. Trimming shortened V by 2 bases and J by 8 bases, and 12 bases separated the two germline ends. Germline V CDR1 and CDR2: MGHDK, SYGVNS. The CDR3 nucleotides are TGTGCCAGCAGTGAAGGTAGCTACTTGGGCTACACCTTC. As protein: CASSEGSYLGYTF.

This clonotype was detected many times. The gene calls are TRBV12-3 or TRBV12-4 and TRBJ1-2, with D tentatively TRBD1 (5 bases). This CDR3 spans 14 amino acids. V was trimmed by 3 bases and J by 0 bases, leaving 8 bases between them. CDR3 in amino acids: CASSFTGSNYGYTF. The CDR3 region has the DNA TGTGCCAGCAGTTTTACAGGTTCTAACTATGGCTACACCTTC.

This clonotype has a handful of counts. This chain joins TRBV18 and TRBJ1-5; weak D call: TRBD1 (6 bases). Trimming pared 5 bases from V and 5 bases from J, leaving 10 bases between. CDR3 length: 13 amino acids. Germline values: CDR1 KGHSH, CDR2 LQKENI. CDR3 in DNA: TGTGCCAGCTCAGGGGGCCGAGATCAGCCCCAGCATTTT. Translation gives CASSGGRDQPQHF. The full variable domain, its missing parts supplied by reference TRBV18 and TRBJ1-5, is NAGVMQNPRHLVRRRGQEARLRCSPMKGHSHVYWYRQLPEEGLKFMVYLQKENIIDESGMPKERFSAEFPKEGPSILRIQQVVRGDSAAYFCASSGGRDQPQHFGDGTRLSIL.

The rearrangement joins TRBV2 to TRBJ2-4; weak D call: TRBD2 (7 bases). This CDR3 is 14 amino acids long. Germline CDR1 SNHLY, CDR2 FYNNEI. V was clipped by 6 bases and J by 9 bases, with 18 bases between them. CDR3 loop: CASRSGDAGVIQYF. The CDR3 DNA follows: TGTGCCAGCAGGTCAGGGGACGCGGGAGTCATTCAGTACTTC.

The V call is TRBV28, the J call TRBJ2-5, with 9 nucleotides matching TRBD1. This CDR3 is 15 amino acids long. V was pared by 5 bases and J by 2 bases, with 6 bases of the junction left unmatched. CDR1 MDHEN and CDR2 SYDVKM come from the germline V gene. The CDR3 DNA reads as TGTGCCAGCAGTACACCCGGACAGGGGCAAGAGACCCAGTACTTC. Its protein product is CASSTPGQGQETQYF.

This clonotype has ten or more counts. The chain recombines TRBV5-1 with TRBJ2-1, with TRBD2 matching 8 bases. The CDR3 sequence is 16 residues long. CDR1 is SGHRS, CDR2 YFSETQ, per germline. With 4 bases clipped from V and 6 bases from J, the junction kept 12 bases outside the gene matches. In nucleotides, the CDR3 is TGCGCCAGCAGCCTAACCCCTCGCGGGGGGCGCAATGAGCAGTTCTTC. Amino acids: CASSLTPRGGRNEQFF.

This clonotype came up many times. The chain couples TRBV7-2 to TRBJ2-7; D not resolved. V was trimmed by 1 base and J by 6 bases, leaving 7 bases between them. Germline V gives CDR1 SGHTA, CDR2 FQGNSA. This CDR3 region has 12 residues. In nucleotides, the CDR3 is TGTGCCAGCAGCTTAGGGGGTGCCGAGCAGTACTTC. Protein: CASSLGGAEQYF.

This clonotype was counted ten times or more. The chain carries TRBV20-1 and TRBJ2-5, with TRBD1 identical over 11 bases. CDR1 is DFQATT and CDR2 is SNEGSKA in the germline V gene (reference sequence). CDR3 length: 15 amino acids. V was pared by 6 bases and J by 5 bases, with 11 bases of the junction left unmatched. CDR3 nucleotide sequence: TGCAGTGCCAGCACCGGGACAGGGGGTTATGAGACCCAGTACTTC. Translated, it gives CSASTGTGGYETQYF.

This clonotype has a count of ten or more. The J gene is TRBJ2-1, the V gene TRBV19; D is perhaps TRBD1 (6 bases). V was pared by 2 bases and J by 5 bases, with 13 bases between. Germline loops: CDR1 LNHDA, CDR2 SQIVND (reference sequence). The CDR3 covers 15 residues. The CDR3 nucleotides are TGTGCCAGTAGTATAAGGGGGATTGGAAACAATGAGCAGTTCTTC. It codes for CASSIRGIGNNEQFF.

This clonotype was counted many times. The genes are TRBV11-2 and TRBJ2-5, with D possibly being TRBD2 (6 bases). Germline V lookup: CDR1 SGHAT, CDR2 FQNNGV. The CDR3 is 15 amino acids. V dropped 0 bases and J dropped 1 base, with 9 bases sitting between them. CDR3 sequence reads: CASSLDGEAQETQYF. CDR3 DNA: TGTGCCAGCAGCTTAGACGGGGAGGCCCAAGAGACCCAGTACTTC.

This clonotype was seen at least ten times. This chain links TRBV11-2 with TRBJ2-6, with 8 positions matching TRBD1. The CDR3 consists of 16 residues. Germline trimming cut 3 bases from V and 1 base from J; bases unmatched to any gene: 2. Germline CDR1 and CDR2: SGHAT and FQNNGV. DNA of the CDR3: TGTGCCAGCAGCTTGGACAGGGCGTCTGGGGCCAACGTCCTGACTTTC. Translating gives CASSLDRASGANVLTF.

This clonotype was found many times. This sequence joins TRBV2 and TRBJ1-5, with a tentative D call TRBD1 (6 bases). The CDR3 spans 14 residues. Germline V lookup: CDR1 SNHLY, CDR2 FYNNEI. V lost 10 bases to trimming and J lost 0 bases, with 13 bases between them. The CDR3 nucleotides are TGTGCCACACGCCGGGACATTAGCAATCAGCCCCAGCATTTT. This translates into CATRRDISNQPQHF.

The sample holds many counts of this clonotype. The gene calls are TRBV12-5 and TRBJ2-3; D might be TRBD1 or TRBD2, each matching 6 bases. CDR1 LGHNT and CDR2 FRNRAP come from the germline V gene. This CDR3 has 16 amino acids. V shed 4 bases and J shed 2 bases, with 16 bases lying between them. Written as DNA, the CDR3 is TGTGCTAGTGGTTCTACAGGGACTTTGATCACAGATACGCAGTATTTT. Residues: CASGSTGTLITDTQYF.

This clonotype was seen a handful of times. The rearrangement joins TRBV20-1 to TRBJ1-1, with 8 bases that match TRBD1. V shed 7 bases, J shed 4 bases, and the junction held 8 bases outside the gene matches. CDR1 is DFQATT and CDR2 is SNEGSKA in the germline V gene (reference sequence). This CDR3 region has 13 residues. The CDR3 nucleotides read TGCAGTGTTTACAGGGGGGGGGCCACTGAAGCTTTCTTT. Amino acids: CSVYRGGATEAFF.

This clonotype was counted a few times. This sequence joins TRBV20-1 and TRBJ2-3; 7 bases line up with TRBD2. The CDR3 length is 15 residues. With V trimmed by 5 bases and J by 4 bases, 12 bases remained unmatched. Germline V gene data show CDR1 as DFQATT and CDR2 as SNEGSKA (reference sequence). This CDR3 is CSALRGSARADTQYF. The CDR3 coding sequence is TGCAGTGCTTTACGCGGGAGCGCACGAGCAGATACGCAGTATTTT.

This clonotype has more than one count but fewer than ten. The V gene is TRBV2, the J gene TRBJ1-1; D might be TRBD1 (6 bases). V lost 5 bases, J lost 1 base, and 17 bases lay in between. The CDR3 totals 16 residues. The germline V gene encodes CDR1 SNHLY and CDR2 FYNNEI. This CDR3 reads CASSPGEDRRNTEAFF. The CDR3 DNA reads as TGTGCCAGCAGTCCCGGGGAAGACAGGAGGAACACTGAAGCTTTCTTT.

The chain combines TRBV29-1 with TRBJ2-3; TRBD1 might be the D (6 bases). The germline gives CDR1 SQVTM, CDR2 ANQGSEA. The CDR3 runs to 14 residues. Deletions cut 2 bases from V and 5 bases from J, with 14 bases between. CDR3 in amino acids: CSVEKGEGGDTQYF. The CDR3 DNA sequence: TGCAGCGTTGAAAAGGGGGAAGGAGGAGATACGCAGTATTTT.

This clonotype appeared many times. The V gene is TRBV6-5, the J gene TRBJ2-3; D is uncertain. The CDR3 is 13 residues long. The germline gives CDR1 MNHEY, CDR2 SVGAGI. V was clipped by 7 bases and J by 4 bases, with 12 bases between them. CDR3 region: CASNKPSADTQYF. The CDR3 DNA follows: TGTGCCAGCAACAAACCCAGCGCAGATACGCAGTATTTT.

This clonotype was seen at least ten times. The chain joins TRBV5-1 to TRBJ1-2, with D possibly matching TRBD1 (5 bases). The CDR3 is made up of 12 amino acids. Per germline, CDR1 SGHRS and CDR2 YFSETQ. Trimming removed 4 bases from V and 6 bases from J, with 10 bases in between. DNA of the CDR3: TGCGCCAGCAGCAAGACAGCAGATGGCTACACCTTC. Its protein is CASSKTADGYTF.